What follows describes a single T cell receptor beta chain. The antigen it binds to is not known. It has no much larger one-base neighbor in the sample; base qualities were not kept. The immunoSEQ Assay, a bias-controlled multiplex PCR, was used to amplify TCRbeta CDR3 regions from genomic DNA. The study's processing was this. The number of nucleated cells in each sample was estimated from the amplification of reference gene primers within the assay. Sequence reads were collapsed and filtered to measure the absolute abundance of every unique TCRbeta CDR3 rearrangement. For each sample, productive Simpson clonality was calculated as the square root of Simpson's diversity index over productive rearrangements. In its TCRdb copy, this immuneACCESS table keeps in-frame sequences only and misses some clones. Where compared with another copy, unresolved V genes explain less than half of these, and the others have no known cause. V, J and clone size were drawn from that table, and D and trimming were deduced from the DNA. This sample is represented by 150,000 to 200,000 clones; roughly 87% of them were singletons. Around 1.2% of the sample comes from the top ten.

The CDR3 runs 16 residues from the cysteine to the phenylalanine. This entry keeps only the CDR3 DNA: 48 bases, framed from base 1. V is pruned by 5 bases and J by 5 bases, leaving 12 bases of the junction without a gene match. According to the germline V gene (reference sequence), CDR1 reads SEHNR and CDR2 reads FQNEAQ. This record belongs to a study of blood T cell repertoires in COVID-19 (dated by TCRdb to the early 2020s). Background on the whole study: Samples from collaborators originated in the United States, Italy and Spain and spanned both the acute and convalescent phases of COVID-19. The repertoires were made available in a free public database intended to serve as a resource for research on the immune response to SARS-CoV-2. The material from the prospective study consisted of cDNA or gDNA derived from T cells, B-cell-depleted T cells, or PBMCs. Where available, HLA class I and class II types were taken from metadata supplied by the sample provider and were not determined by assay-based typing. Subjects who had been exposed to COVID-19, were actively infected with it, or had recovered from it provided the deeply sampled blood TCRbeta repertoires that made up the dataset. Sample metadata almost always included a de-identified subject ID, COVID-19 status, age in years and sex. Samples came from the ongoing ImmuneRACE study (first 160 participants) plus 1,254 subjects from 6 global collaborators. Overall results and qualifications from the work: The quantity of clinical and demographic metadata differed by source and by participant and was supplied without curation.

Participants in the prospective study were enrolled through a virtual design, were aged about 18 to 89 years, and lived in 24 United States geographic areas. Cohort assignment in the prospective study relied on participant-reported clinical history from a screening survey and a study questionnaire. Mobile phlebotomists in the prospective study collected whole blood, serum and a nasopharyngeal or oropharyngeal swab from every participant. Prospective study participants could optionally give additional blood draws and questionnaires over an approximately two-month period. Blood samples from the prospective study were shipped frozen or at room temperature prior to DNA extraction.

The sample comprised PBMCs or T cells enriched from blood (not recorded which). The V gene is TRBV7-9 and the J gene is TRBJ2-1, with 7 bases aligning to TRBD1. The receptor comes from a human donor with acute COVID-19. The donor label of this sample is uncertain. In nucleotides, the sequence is TGTGCCAGCAGCATTTTACAGGGGTTTGGGAACAATGAGCAGTTCTTC. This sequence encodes CASSILQGFGNNEQFF.